This entry describes one T cell receptor beta chain. The antigen is not known. 13 Jbeta primers and 60 Vbeta primers were used for the PCR. Some clones are missing from TCRdb's copy, which holds only in-frame ones; the method was immunoSEQ multiplex PCR. The sample records 150,000 to 250,000 clones, roughly 85% being singletons. These data are taken from a study of cytomegalovirus exposure and HLA in healthy donors. The wider study: A prior analysis found roughly 100 million unique TCR beta sequences from approximately 200 million T cells. Study results and limitations: Among the CMV-associated chains, three were confirmed in vitro as specific for CMV antigens.

The CDR3 length is 14 residues. CDR1 is SGDLS, CDR2 YYNGEE, per germline. V was pared by 3 bases and J by 4 bases, with 13 bases between. Sequenced input: PBMCs. The TCR comes from a woman aged 50 to 60 in good health and CMV-seronegative. This chain joins TRBV9 and TRBJ2-5, with TRBD1 as a possible D gene (5 bases). The CDR3 protein is CASSGLGQRETQYF. The CDR3 DNA follows: TGTGCCAGCAGCGGCCTGGGGCAGCGAGAGACCCAGTACTTC. Full variable domain (missing parts from reference TRBV9 and TRBJ2-5): DSGVTQTPKHLITATGQRVTLRCSPRSGDLSVYWYQQSLDQGLQFLIQYYNGEERAKGNILERFSAQQFPDLHSELNLSSLELGDSALYFCASSGLGQRETQYFGPGTRLLVL.